The present entry profiles one T cell receptor (beta chain) with its context. This sample was included in a study of blood T cell repertoires in COVID-19. Across the study: Spain, Italy and the United States supplied samples that represented acute and convalescent COVID-19. PBMCs, B-cell-depleted T cells, or T cells provided the cDNA or gDNA that made up the material.

This CDR3 has 15 residues. Looked up from germline, CDR1 is MNHEY and CDR2 is SVGAGI. Trimming took 0 bases from V and 3 from J; bases not matched to a gene: 1. Authors' methods: Researchers report that nucleated cell counts were estimated from reference gene primer amplification. This table comes from immunoSEQ multiplex PCR, and its TCRdb copy is limited to in-frame clones, with some not included. The D gene and trimming were derived from the DNA, and the V and J assignments and clone size from that table. This table holds about 190,000 clones, roughly 80% found once. The chain employs TRBV6-5 and TRBJ2-5; TRBD2 aligns across 10 bases. The source material was peripheral blood. The TCR originated in a young woman with acute or convalescent COVID-19. The CDR3 nucleotides read TGTGCCAGCAGTTACTCGCTAGCGGGGGAAGAGACCCAGTACTTC. Its protein is CASSYSLAGEETQYF.